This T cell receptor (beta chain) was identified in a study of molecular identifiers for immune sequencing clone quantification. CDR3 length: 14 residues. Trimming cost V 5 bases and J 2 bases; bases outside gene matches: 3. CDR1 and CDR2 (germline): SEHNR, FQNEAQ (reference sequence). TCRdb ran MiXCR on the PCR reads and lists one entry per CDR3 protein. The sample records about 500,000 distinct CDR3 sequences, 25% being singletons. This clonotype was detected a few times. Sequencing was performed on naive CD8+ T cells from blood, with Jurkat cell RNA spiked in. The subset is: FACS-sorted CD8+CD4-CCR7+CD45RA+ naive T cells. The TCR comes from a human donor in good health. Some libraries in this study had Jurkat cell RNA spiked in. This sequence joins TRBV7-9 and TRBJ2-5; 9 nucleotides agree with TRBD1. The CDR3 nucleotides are TGTGCCAGCAGCCGAGGACAGGGGCAAGAGACCCAGTACTTC. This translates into CASSRGQGQETQYF.